This entry describes one T cell receptor beta chain. These data belong to a study of blood T cell repertoires in COVID-19. Study in general: Both acute and convalescent COVID-19 samples were obtained from the United States, Italy and Spain. PBMCs, B-cell-depleted T cells, or T cells were the source of the cDNA or gDNA that made up the material.

In the authors' methods: Amplification of reference gene primers provided the estimated nucleated cell counts. This table comes from immunoSEQ multiplex PCR, and its TCRdb copy is limited to in-frame clones, with some not included. D and trimming were read from the DNA, whereas the V and J calls and clone size are those reported in that table. Counted here are fewer than 500,000 clones, over 65% occurring once; the ten biggest clones make up around 1.1%. CDR1 and CDR2 from the germline V gene are SGHDT and YYEEEE. This CDR3 is 15 amino acids long. The ends lost 4 bases at V and 10 bases at J; junction bases unmatched: 12.

The chain links TRBV5-6 to TRBJ1-1; 11 bases align to TRBD1. Sequenced material: peripheral blood. The origin of this receptor is a human donor with acute or convalescent COVID-19. The donor label of this sample is uncertain. CDR3 amino acids: CASSGRGQGAVGAFF. Here the CDR3 DNA reads TGTGCCAGCAGCGGGCGTGGACAGGGGGCCGTGGGAGCTTTCTTT.